The 32 T cell receptor beta chains below come from one sample, sequenced in a study of cytomegalovirus exposure and HLA in healthy donors (dated by TCRdb to 2016 to 2017). The receptor library was made with the immunoSEQ multiplex PCR assay. For the multiplex PCR, a mixture combining 60 forward primers for TCR Vbeta segments and 13 reverse primers for TCR Jbeta segments was used. What TCRdb holds here is the immuneACCESS table cut down to in-frame rearrangements. Part of the clones is not present; checked against another copy, under half of the missing clones reflect an unresolved V gene, and the others are unexplained. A total of about 160,000 clones appear in this sample, more than 70% of them only once. Of the sample, approximately 0.98% is held by the ten largest clones. Material: PBMCs. Every receptor here comes from a man in his thirties or forties in good health and CMV-seronegative.

CDR3 DNA: TGTGCCAGCAGCCCTAGGACAGGGGGCACCGGGGAGCTGTTTTTT. Translation: CASSPRTGGTGELFF. The chain employs TRBV7-2 and TRBJ2-2, with 10 positions matching TRBD1. The ends lost 5 bases at V and 4 bases at J; junction bases unmatched: 4. From germline, CDR1 is SGHTA and CDR2 FQGNSA. This CDR3 has 15 residues.

The chain carries TRBV18 and TRBJ1-2, with 7 bases matching TRBD1. Germline CDR1 reads KGHSH; CDR2 reads LQKENI. The CDR3 loop spans 13 amino acids. V trimming: 2 bases; J trimming: 7 bases; junction bases outside the gene matches: 4. The CDR3 is CASSPDGDSGYTF. In DNA form, the CDR3 reads TGTGCCAGCTCACCAGATGGGGACAGTGGCTACACCTTC.

The sample holds one count of this clone. The V and J genes are TRBV29-1 and TRBJ2-7; 12 bases align to TRBD1. CDR1 and CDR2 (germline): SQVTM, ANQGSEA. V trimming: 6 bases; J trimming: 1 base; junction bases outside the gene matches: 10. The CDR3 has 16 residues. CDR3 protein: CSVGPGTGGPSYEQYF. In DNA, the CDR3 is TGCAGCGTGGGGCCCGGGACAGGGGGCCCTTCCTACGAGCAGTACTTC.

The rearrangement uses TRBV15 and TRBJ2-1, with D perhaps TRBD2 (5 bases). Per germline, CDR1 LNHNV and CDR2 YYDKDF (reference sequence). Trimming took off 0 bases at V and 12 bases at J, with 6 bases between the two ends. CDR3 size: 11 residues. The CDR3 sequence: CATSRDRGQFF. In DNA, the CDR3 is TGTGCCACCAGCAGAGATCGGGGGCAGTTCTTC. The whole variable domain, remainder taken from reference TRBV15 and TRBJ2-1, is DAMVIQNPRYQVTQFGKPVTLSCSQTLNHNVMYWYQQKSSQAPKLLFHYYDKDFNNEADTPDNFQSRRPNTSFCFLDIRSPGLGDTAMYLCATSRDRGQFFGPGTRLTVL.

The genes are TRBV5-4 and TRBJ1-1; 9 positions match TRBD1. The CDR3 spans 14 residues. V lost 6 bases, J lost 5 bases, and 8 bases stayed unmatched. Per germline, CDR1 SGHNT and CDR2 YYREEE (reference sequence). The CDR3 coding sequence is TGTGCCAGCACCTTACAGGGGGCGGGGACTGAAGCTTTCTTT. Encoded protein: CASTLQGAGTEAFF.

The J gene is TRBJ2-5, the V gene TRBV6-5, with D possibly TRBD1 on 6 matching bases. With 5 bases removed from V and 2 bases from J, the gap between germline ends came to 15 bases. The germline CDR1 and CDR2 sequences are MNHEY and SVGAGI. This CDR3 spans 15 amino acids. CDR3 sequence (DNA): TGTGCCAGCAGTCTGTCCGGGACATCGCAAGAGACCCAGTACTTC. This gives the protein CASSLSGTSQETQYF.

V is TRBV7-3 and J is TRBJ2-6; no clear D gene. Trimming cost V 8 bases and J 0 bases, with 11 bases left between them. Germline V gene sequence: CDR1 SGHTA, CDR2 FQGTGA. The CDR3 is made up of 15 amino acids. In DNA, the CDR3 is TGTGCCAGCGGAAAACCGGGCTCTGGGGCCAACGTCCTGACTTTC. Its protein is CASGKPGSGANVLTF.

The chain joins TRBV19 to TRBJ2-1; 8 bases align to TRBD1. The V and J ends lost 6 bases and 8 bases, in that order; junction bases with no gene match: 3. Germline CDR1 reads LNHDA; CDR2 reads SQIVND (reference sequence). The CDR3 is made up of 12 amino acids. As DNA, the CDR3 is TGTGCCAGTAGACACAGGGGGGATGAGCAGTTCTTC. It encodes CASRHRGDEQFF.

The rearrangement uses TRBV9 and TRBJ1-1; maybe TRBD1 (6 bases). The CDR3 runs to 15 residues. Germline V lookup: CDR1 SGDLS, CDR2 YYNGEE. V lost 4 bases to trimming and J lost 3 bases, with 16 bases between them. CDR3 DNA sequence: TGTGCCAGCAGCCCAAGAGGGGGGGCAGACACTGAAGCTTTCTTT. Protein: CASSPRGGADTEAFF.

This clone has just a few counts. The V gene is TRBV14, the J gene TRBJ2-1; 7 bases align to TRBD2. The junction had 3 bases not matched to a gene; V was cut back by 0 bases and J by 4 bases. The CDR3 extends over 15 amino acids. The germline CDR1 and CDR2 sequences are SGHDN and FVKESK. The CDR3 protein is CASSQEGGGYNEQFF. As DNA, the CDR3 is TGTGCCAGCAGCCAAGAGGGCGGGGGATACAATGAGCAGTTCTTC.

The rearrangement uses TRBV6-6 and TRBJ1-2, with unresolved D. The CDR3 is 15 amino acids. Germline CDR1 is MNHNY and CDR2 is SVGAGI (reference sequence). V dropped 6 bases and J dropped 8 bases, with 22 bases sitting between them. CDR3: CASSGLEVSMFGYTF. DNA of the CDR3: TGTGCCAGCAGCGGGTTAGAAGTCTCTATGTTCGGCTACACCTTC.

The chain employs TRBV5-5 and TRBJ2-1; 11 nucleotides match TRBD2. This CDR3 is built from 18 residues. Germline assignment: CDR1 SGHKS and CDR2 YYEKEE (reference sequence). After removal of 0 bases from V and 0 bases from J, the junction contained 5 bases not matched to a gene. The CDR3 sequence is CASSLGLAGKFSYNEQFF. The CDR3 DNA follows: TGTGCCAGCAGCTTGGGACTAGCGGGAAAATTCTCCTACAATGAGCAGTTCTTC.

This chain connects TRBV6-5 to TRBJ2-5; perhaps TRBD1 as D (6 bases). V lost 4 bases and J 4 bases, leaving 13 bases between the germline ends. The CDR3 sequence is 14 residues long. The V gene's germline CDR1 is MNHEY and CDR2 SVGAGI. Here the CDR3 reads CASSWTDSGETQYF. CDR3 in DNA: TGTGCCAGCAGTTGGACAGATTCCGGAGAGACCCAGTACTTC.

The chain uses TRBV6-1 and TRBJ2-7, with D perhaps TRBD1 (6 bases). From germline, CDR1 is MNHNS and CDR2 SASEGT. There are 12 residues in the CDR3. V dropped 3 bases and J dropped 11 bases, with 14 bases sitting between them. The chain's CDR3 is CASSDEGEREYF. The DNA of the CDR3 is TGTGCCAGCAGTGATGAGGGGGAGAGGGAGTACTTC.

V and J are TRBV5-1 and TRBJ2-1; TRBD2 matches at 8 bases. V was pared by 1 base and J by 7 bases, with 7 bases of the junction left unmatched. Germline assignment: CDR1 SGHRS and CDR2 YFSETQ. The CDR3 contains 15 residues. The chain's CDR3 is CASSLRTGGRNEQFF. The CDR3 DNA reads TGCGCCAGCAGCTTGCGAACGGGCGGGAGGAATGAGCAGTTCTTC.

This clone was counted only a few times. The genes are TRBV18 and TRBJ1-2, with 7 bases identical to TRBD1. V shed 2 bases, J shed 6 bases, and the junction held 6 bases outside the gene matches. This CDR3 is built from 14 residues. Germline V gives CDR1 KGHSH, CDR2 LQKENI. CDR3 amino acids: CASSPVDREHGYTF. In DNA, the CDR3 is TGTGCCAGCTCACCAGTAGACAGGGAACATGGCTACACCTTC.

This clone appeared once. J is TRBJ2-1 and V is TRBV4-3; D possibly corresponds to TRBD2 (7 bases). The CDR3 runs 16 residues. Trimming cost V 4 bases and J 0 bases, with 13 bases left between them. Germline values: CDR1 LGHNA, CDR2 YSLEER. CDR3 DNA sequence: TGCGCCAGCAGCCGGGGGGGGCCAAGCTCCTACAATGAGCAGTTCTTC. Its protein product is CASSRGGPSSYNEQFF.

V gene TRBV6-5 combines with J gene TRBJ1-1; the D is unclear. V was cut by 0 bases and J by 4 bases, with 9 bases left in between. Germline V gene lookup returns CDR1 MNHEY and CDR2 SVGAGI. This CDR3 contains 14 residues. CDR3 coding DNA: TGTGCCAGCAGTTACTCTAGCGCAGCCACTGAAGCTTTCTTT. This codes for CASSYSSAATEAFF.

The chain recombines TRBV18 with TRBJ2-5; D is perhaps TRBD1 (5 bases). The CDR3 has 16 residues. Trimming cost V 0 bases and J 5 bases, with 16 bases left between them. Germline loops: CDR1 KGHSH, CDR2 LQKENI. The CDR3 DNA follows: TGTGCCAGCTCACCACCGGTTTCAGGGTCCCGTGAGACCCAGTACTTC. Translating gives CASSPPVSGSRETQYF.

The chain carries TRBV6-1 and TRBJ2-7; TRBD1 aligns across 7 bases. The germline V gene encodes CDR1 MNHNS and CDR2 SASEGT. The CDR3 spans 13 residues. V lost 11 bases and J lost 2; bases outside the gene matches: 9. The CDR3 sequence is CACHRGLTYEQYF. DNA for the CDR3: TGTGCCTGCCACAGGGGCCTTACCTACGAGCAGTACTTC.

This clone was detected once. V usage is TRBV30 and J usage is TRBJ1-2; 10 bases map to TRBD1. J was trimmed by 7 bases and V by 0 bases; bases with no gene match: 11. This CDR3 is 16 amino acids long. Germline V gene sequence: CDR1 GTSNPN, CDR2 SVGIG (reference sequence). The CDR3 here is CAWSVQDRGKDSGYTF. CDR3 nucleotide sequence: TGTGCCTGGAGTGTACAGGACAGGGGGAAAGATAGTGGCTACACCTTC.

The chain couples TRBV28 to TRBJ2-3; D is perhaps TRBD1 (6 bases). The CDR3 runs 19 residues. Trimming pared 10 bases from V and 4 bases from J, leaving 33 bases between. The germline V gene encodes CDR1 MDHEN and CDR2 SYDVKM. The CDR3 region is CANIPQRSVRKGVADTQYF. CDR3 DNA: TGTGCCAACATCCCCCAGCGGTCGGTTCGTAAGGGGGTAGCAGATACGCAGTATTTT.

This clone was seen only once. The V and J genes are TRBV9 and TRBJ1-5; D perhaps matches TRBD1 (6 bases). This CDR3 has 13 amino acids. Trimming took 3 bases from V and 7 from J, leaving 11 bases between them. From germline, CDR1 is SGDLS and CDR2 YYNGEE. The CDR3 nucleotides read TGTGCCAGCAGCGGGGGGAGGGGGCAGCCCCAGCATTTT. This translates into CASSGGRGQPQHF.

The chain is built from TRBV27 and TRBJ2-1; 8 nucleotides align to TRBD1. Germline CDR1 MNHEY, CDR2 SMNVEV (reference sequence). There are 16 residues in the CDR3. Trimming removed 5 bases from V and 5 bases from J; junction bases left unmatched: 11. DNA of the CDR3: TGTGCCAGCAGTCAGCCATACAGGACAGGGCACAATGAGCAGTTCTTC. Translated: CASSQPYRTGHNEQFF.

This sequence joins TRBV7-9 and TRBJ2-1, with 11 bases identical to TRBD2. CDR1 and CDR2 from the germline V gene are SEHNR and FQNEAQ (reference sequence). This CDR3 has 19 amino acids. After removal of 1 base from V and 4 bases from J, the junction contained 12 bases not matched to a gene. CDR3 residues: CASSLVAGGPGGWYNEQFF. The CDR3 region has the DNA TGTGCCAGCAGCTTAGTAGCGGGAGGGCCTGGGGGTTGGTACAATGAGCAGTTCTTC. Drawing the rest from reference TRBV7-9 and TRBJ2-1, the complete variable domain is DTGVSQNPRHKITKRGQNVTFRCDPISEHNRLYWYRQTLGQGPEFLTYFQNEAQLEKSRLLSDRFSAERPKGSFSTLEIQRTEQGDSAMYLCASSLVAGGPGGWYNEQFFGPGTRLTVL.

V usage is TRBV6-6 and J usage is TRBJ1-1, with TRBD1 matching over 7 bases. The CDR3 spans 13 residues. Germline V lookup: CDR1 MNHNY, CDR2 SVGAGI (reference sequence). Losses at the gene ends were 6 bases for V and 3 bases for J; bases not matched to a gene: 4. CDR3 sequence reads: CASSLQGYTEAFF. DNA for the CDR3: TGTGCCAGCAGCCTACAGGGGTACACTGAAGCTTTCTTT.

V usage is TRBV2 and J usage is TRBJ2-3; D is perhaps TRBD2 (6 bases). V lost 6 bases and J lost 0, with 16 bases in between. Per germline, CDR1 SNHLY and CDR2 FYNNEI. The CDR3 loop spans 16 amino acids. This CDR3 reads CASRGPVGGSTDTQYF. The CDR3 nucleotides are TGTGCCAGCAGGGGCCCTGTGGGGGGAAGCACAGATACGCAGTATTTT.

The rearrangement uses TRBV5-1 and TRBJ2-1, with 8 bases aligning to TRBD2. The CDR3 runs to 15 residues. Germline CDR1 is SGHRS and CDR2 is YFSETQ. J lost 9 bases, V lost 4 bases, and 12 bases had no gene match. CDR3 region: CASSQSGGPGVEQFF. CDR3 sequence (DNA): TGCGCCAGCAGCCAGAGCGGGGGCCCGGGTGTTGAGCAGTTCTTC.

This clone came up a few times. J is TRBJ2-2 and V is TRBV19; 8 nucleotides line up with TRBD1. The CDR3 length is 17 residues. J was trimmed by 0 bases and V by 0 bases; bases with no gene match: 3. Germline V CDR1 and CDR2: LNHDA, SQIVND (reference sequence). Here the CDR3 reads CASSIDSGGANTGELFF. The DNA for the CDR3 is TGTGCCAGTAGTATAGACTCAGGGGGCGCGAACACCGGGGAGCTGTTTTTT.

The chain uses TRBV7-9 and TRBJ1-1; 7 positions match TRBD1. The CDR3 sequence is 15 residues long. Germline CDR1 SEHNR, CDR2 FQNEAQ (reference sequence). Trimming at V came to 3 bases and at J to 1 base, leaving 5 bases not matched to a gene. The chain's CDR3 is CASSFLDRQNTEAFF. As DNA, the CDR3 is TGTGCCAGCAGCTTCCTGGACAGGCAGAACACTGAAGCTTTCTTT.

This clone was detected a few times. CDR3 DNA: TGCGCCAGCAGCCAAGGTCTAGCGGCCCAGATCACCGGGGAGCTGTTTTTT. Translated: CASSQGLAAQITGELFF. The chain uses TRBV4-3 and TRBJ2-2; 7 positions match TRBD2. The germline CDR1 and CDR2 sequences are LGHNA and YSLEER. The CDR3 totals 17 residues. With 1 base clipped from V and 4 bases from J, the junction kept 9 bases outside the gene matches.

The V gene is TRBV5-5, the J gene TRBJ2-1, with TRBD1 matching over 7 bases. CDR3 length equals 16 residues. Unmatched junction bases numbered 16, after V lost 4 bases and J lost 9 bases. From germline, CDR1 is SGHKS and CDR2 YYEKEE (reference sequence). CDR3 DNA: TGTGCCAGCAGCCGGACCGGGACAGACCACAGGGGTGAGCAGTTCTTC. Protein product: CASSRTGTDHRGEQFF.